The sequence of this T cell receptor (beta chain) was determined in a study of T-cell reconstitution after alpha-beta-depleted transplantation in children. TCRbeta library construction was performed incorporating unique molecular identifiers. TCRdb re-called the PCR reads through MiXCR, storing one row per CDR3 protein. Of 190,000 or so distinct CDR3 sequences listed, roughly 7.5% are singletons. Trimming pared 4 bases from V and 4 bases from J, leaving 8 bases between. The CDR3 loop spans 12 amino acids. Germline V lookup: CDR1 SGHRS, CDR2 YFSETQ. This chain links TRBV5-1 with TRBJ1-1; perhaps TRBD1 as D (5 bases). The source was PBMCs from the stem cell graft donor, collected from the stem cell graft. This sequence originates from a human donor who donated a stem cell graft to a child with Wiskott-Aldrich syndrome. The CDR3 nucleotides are TGCGCCAGCAGCCCGGACACCACTGAAGCTTTCTTT. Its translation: CASSPDTTEAFF.